The present T cell receptor (beta chain) was sequenced within a study of blood T cell repertoires in COVID-19. In the study overall: The United States, Italy and Spain provided the acute and convalescent COVID-19 samples. Sources were T cells, B-cell-depleted T cells, or PBMCs; the material itself was cDNA or gDNA.

Methods used by the authors: Amplification of reference gene primers was used by the study to estimate nucleated cell counts. The data were produced by immunoSEQ multiplex PCR, yet TCRdb's version contains in-frame clones alone and is incomplete. The V and J calls and the clone size are those of that table, but D and trimming were determined from the DNA. The table has roughly 30,000 clones, around 89% seen once; the top ten hold under 3.5%. CDR3 size: 14 residues. Germline CDR1 is SGHRS and CDR2 is YFSETQ. V lost 3 bases, J lost 7 bases, and 16 bases lay in between. This clonotype was obtained from a human donor in a cohort sampled during active COVID-19. Sequenced sample: peripheral blood. The V and J genes are TRBV5-1 and TRBJ2-5; TRBD2 might be the D (6 bases). This CDR3 is CASSSSADGGTQYF. The CDR3 DNA sequence: TGCGCCAGCAGCTCTTCCGCGGACGGGGGGACCCAGTACTTC.